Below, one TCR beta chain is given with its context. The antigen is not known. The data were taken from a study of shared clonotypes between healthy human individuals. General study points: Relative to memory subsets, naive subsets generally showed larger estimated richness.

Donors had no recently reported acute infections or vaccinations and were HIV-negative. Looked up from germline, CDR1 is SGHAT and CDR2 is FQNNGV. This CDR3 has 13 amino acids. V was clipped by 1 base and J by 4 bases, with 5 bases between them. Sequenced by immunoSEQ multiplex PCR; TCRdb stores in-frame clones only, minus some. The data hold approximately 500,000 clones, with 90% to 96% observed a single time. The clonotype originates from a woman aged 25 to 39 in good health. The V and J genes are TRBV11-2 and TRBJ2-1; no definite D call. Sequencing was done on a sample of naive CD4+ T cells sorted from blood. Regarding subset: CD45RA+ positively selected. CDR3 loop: CASSLVRYNEQFF. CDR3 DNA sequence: TGTGCCAGCAGCTTAGTTCGGTACAATGAGCAGTTCTTC.